This T cell receptor beta chain appears in the sequencing data of a study of blood T cell repertoires in COVID-19. Trimming removed 4 bases at V and 12 bases at J, with 22 bases between. Germline V gene lookup returns CDR1 SGHNT and CDR2 YYREEE (reference sequence). The CDR3 extends over 14 amino acids. Profiled with immunoSEQ multiplex PCR; TCRdb holds only in-frame clones, not every one. This sample has about 10,000 clones, with roughly 85% found just once. This clone was seen only once. The chain employs TRBV5-4 and TRBJ1-1; D is unresolved. The sample comprised peripheral blood. This TCR was recovered from a human donor in a cohort sampled during active COVID-19. This CDR3 is CASSHPELGQVPFF. The CDR3 bases are TGTGCCAGCAGCCACCCCGAGTTGGGTCAGGTACCTTTCTTT.